This T cell receptor (beta chain) was recorded in a study of cytomegalovirus exposure and HLA in healthy donors (dated by TCRdb to about 2017). With regard to the full study: In an earlier analysis of some 610 of the donors, around 290 Gb of sequence data and 95 million to 130 million unique TCR beta sequences from about 179 million T cells were reported. Roughly 300 gigabases of sequencing data and around 90 million unique TCR sequences made up an early release that covered some 640 HLA-typed donors. Of the roughly 410 genotyped donors, approximately 80% were placed in the genetic ancestry cluster associated with self-reported Caucasian donors. The aim of the study was to test whether cataloging public T cell receptors could identify signatures of past pathogen exposure. Using immunosequencing, the study profiled T cell repertoires from approximately 700 subjects and related those repertoires to cytomegalovirus serostatus. Besides the first cohort of under 700 subjects, a separate validation cohort made up of roughly 120 different subjects was used. To predict cytomegalovirus infection status, the study combined high-throughput TCR immunosequencing, statistical association of individual TCRs with disease status, and machine learning. To study patterns of TCR occurrence, a later analysis re-analyzed previously published TCR beta repertoires from under 750 donors and added high-resolution HLA genotyping. Rather than drawing on any new phenotypic data, the later analysis identified candidate immune exposures from TCR beta sequences and the way those sequences occurred across donors. An earlier analysis of more than 450 of the donors used high-throughput TCR beta sequencing to judge whether each TCR beta V gene segment behaved as functional or pseudogenic. Donor age, sex, ethnicity and CMV serostatus were compiled together with the repertoire data. Genome-wide SNP genotypes for about 60% of the roughly 700 donors were used in a later genetic analysis, which treated that subset as a discovery cohort. All discovery cohort repertoires had been generated using a single sequencing platform. Class I and class II HLA loci were covered by the typing at four-digit resolution. The number of donors typed differed by locus, with roughly 620-640 for A, B, C, DRB1 and DQB1, 522 for DQA1, nearly 610 for DPA1, and under 490 for DPB1. Because of strong linkage in the cohort, roughly five DR-DQ haplotypes were treated as single units for association and clustering. Among approximately 370 genotyped donors of the cohort, an average of around 240,000 unique TCR beta nucleotide sequences was sequenced per donor, of which about 18% were non-productive.

As for this clone: There is no known antigen for this receptor. Base-call qualities are not available, and no considerably larger clone is one nucleotide away.

Study-level results and caveats: In the study, some 160 TCR beta chains were listed as associated with cytomegalovirus. The only immune exposure information available for the cohort was CMV serostatus. Because counts were too low, 15 or so rarely observed V segments, including chromosome 9 orphons, were excluded from the earlier analysis of about 500 of the donors. The presence/absence analyses assumed that sequencing depth was roughly uniform across donors, and that assumption may not be true. In an earlier analysis of 587 of the donors, most TCR beta V segments were observed in productive rearrangements about 90% or about 30% of the time, broadly matching IMGT annotations. In a later genetic analysis, fewer N-insertions in productive TCRs were reported among donors in an Asian-associated ancestry cluster than the roughly 700-donor mean. A few of the identified cytomegalovirus-associated TCR beta chains were confirmed in vitro to be specific for cytomegalovirus antigens. According to the authors, the approach could potentially be generalized to other disease states and immunological phenotypes. An association between a missense DCLRE1C variant and V-gene and J-gene trimming of TCR beta chains was found in a later genetic analysis and replicated in an independent cohort. The classifier was reported to diagnose cytomegalovirus status with high specificity and sensitivity in both the original and validation cohorts. A later analysis found that HLA-associated TCR beta chains were more clonally expanded and had lower generation probabilities than equally common non-associated chains. Linkage disequilibrium might explain the correlated functional status among segregating V segments, but an unknown experimental factor could not be ruled out. Most TCR sequences were seen in very few donors, while some public TCRs were found in many individuals. A further reported finding was that TCR beta sequences accurately predicted the HLA-A and HLA-B alleles for most subjects in the first cohort. This cohort had only TCR beta chains sequenced, and the lack of alpha or paired-chain data limited which features could be detected. A group of highly shared sequence variants was considered likely to be a technical artifact of the sequencing pipeline. When HLA alleles, especially DR and DQ, strongly co-occurred, attributing TCR associations to individual alleles was difficult. A later analysis found that TCR association rates varied across HLA loci, with DRB1 alleles showing the most associated TCRs and HLA-C alleles the fewest. In a later analysis, more than 15,000 TCR beta sequences were associated with specific HLA alleles at a false discovery rate of 0.05. Because some donors lacked HLA typing at each locus, the association tests relied only on the typed subset. Several of the top co-occurrence clusters appeared to be linked to parvovirus B19, influenza, CMV and Epstein-Barr virus, according to a later analysis. According to a later analysis, most CMV-associated TCR beta chains appeared to be HLA-restricted, and the HLA associations seemed to be driven largely by CMV exposure.

The cohort consisted of 600 to 750 healthy bone marrow donors. At the time of sampling, every cohort member was nominally healthy, though immune exposures that went unrecorded were likely present. The donor tested CMV seronegative, placing the donor among the 350 to 400 seronegative members of the cohort. Every donor gave a peripheral blood sample, and the peripheral blood mononuclear cells from that sample were used for TCR beta sequencing. The Qiagen DNeasy Blood Extraction Kit was used to extract genomic DNA from the blood cell samples. Preparation of the library involved the immunoSEQ multiplex PCR assay. The multiplex PCR relied on a mix of 60 forward primers for TCR Vbeta segments and 13 reverse primers for TCR Jbeta segments. A multiplex PCR assay on genomic DNA amplified the CDR3 region of rearranged TCR beta genes. The amplified TCR beta libraries were sequenced on the Illumina HiSeq System as 87-base-pair reads. As for the authors' bioinformatics: Across the 700 or so repertoires, a later analysis counted some 80 million unique TCR beta chains, roughly 11 million of which were shared by at least two donors. A nearest-neighbor algorithm error-corrected the raw reads and collapsed the reads into unique sequences, merging closely related sequences to remove PCR and sequencing errors. To assign V, D and J gene segments, CDR3 sequences were aligned to IMGT reference sequences. For a sequence to be retained, a match of at least six nucleotides was required to both a V gene segment and a J gene segment. Rearrangements were called productive when the CDR3 lacked stop codons and stayed in frame with V and J; all others were non-productive. CDR3 was defined according to IMGT convention as the region running from the second conserved V-encoded cysteine to the conserved J-encoded phenylalanine. Sequences without an unambiguous match to a single V gene segment were excluded from the earlier analysis of several hundred of the donors. In an earlier analysis of several hundred of the donors, V segments were called functional above 56.7% productive rearrangements and were called segregating when the between-donor standard deviation exceeded 5%. A statistical classification framework was built to diagnose cytomegalovirus status from the catalog of TCR beta chain sequences. In a later analysis, TCR nucleotide sequences were compared against IMGT/GENE-DB human TR gene sequences so that V and J genes could be assigned. The TCRdist pipeline was used in a later analysis to assign CDR3 sequences and most-parsimonious VDJ recombination scenarios. In a later analysis, every TCR beta chain was defined by the combination of its CDR3 amino acid sequence and its V-gene family, and reads without a unique V-gene family were dropped. As a way to deal with suspected cross-contamination and a sequencing artifact, a later analysis dropped 592 nucleotide sequences that were highly shared and had low generation probability. For each public chain, a later analysis derived a clonal expansion index from normalized ranks of inferred template counts within each repertoire. In a later analysis, generation probabilities were computed using a VDJ recombination model fitted to out-of-frame rearrangements, and the results were checked against IGoR. A later analysis scored TCR-TCR, TCR-HLA and TCR-CMV co-occurrence with hypergeometric tests, applying a repertoire-size bias correction to TCR pairs. A later analysis estimated false discovery rates by permuting HLA or CMV assignments 20 times. In a later analysis, co-occurring TCRs were grouped with DBSCAN, and TCRdist sequence similarity was added when clustering was performed within HLA-allele-positive subsets. For co-occurrence clustering, repertoires with fewer than 30,000 or more than 120,000 public chains were excluded, along with five repertoires with anomalous nucleotide sharing. The source is immuneACCESS, and TCRdb retained only in-frame sequences with V and J called. Part of the clones is not carried over; for the studies checked, unresolved V genes explain less than half of this, and the remainder is unexplained. V, J and clone size were drawn from that table, and D and trimming were deduced from the DNA. Across this sample there are under 200,000 clones, with approximately 84% seen only once. Around 0.98% of the sample is held by the ten biggest clonotypes.

The sequence was obtained from a man aged 25 to 40 in good health and CMV-seronegative. Source material: PBMCs.

At the DNA level, the sequence is TGTGCAAGTCGCTCCCCGGACAGGGCCCCCTACGAGCAGTACTTC. This codes for CASRSPDRAPYEQYF. The chain uses TRBV12-2 and TRBJ2-5; the table's D gene call, TRBD1, was not cross checked with the DNA. The J call may not be correct, given that the DNA end is closer to TRBJ2-7. TRBV12-2 is an annotated pseudogene. Spanning cysteine to phenylalanine, the CDR3 consists of 15 amino acids. Here the CDR3 DNA is all that survives: 45 bases in frame from base 1.